This passage covers 3 T cell receptor beta chains from one sample sequenced in a study of T cells after yellow fever vaccination. TCRdb recomputed calls from the 5' RACE reads with MiXCR, one row per CDR3 protein. The data show 300,000 to 400,000 distinct CDR3 sequences, approximately 8% seen once. The sequencing used PBMCs, collected around 45 days after the first yellow fever vaccination. These receptors originate from a man between 18 and 29 years old who received the YFV17D yellow fever vaccine.

This clonotype was observed a single time. This chain links TRBV19 with TRBJ1-2; D remains ambiguous. Germline V lookup: CDR1 LNHDA, CDR2 SQIVND (reference sequence). The CDR3 loop spans 13 amino acids. Between the trimmed V and J ends, which lost 7 bases and 2 bases, there was a span of 11 bases. This chain's CDR3 is CASNPGLNYGYTF. Written as DNA, the CDR3 is TGTGCCAGTAATCCGGGATTAAACTATGGCTACACCTTC.

The V and J genes are TRBV18 and TRBJ1-3; no clear D gene. This CDR3 region has 15 residues. V lost 3 bases, J lost 0 bases, and 9 bases lay in between. CDR1 and CDR2 (germline): KGHSH, LQKENI. CDR3 nucleotide sequence: TGTGCCAGCTCACCTCGGCTTAGCTCTGGAAACACCATATATTTT. Its translation: CASSPRLSSGNTIYF.

The V call is TRBV5-1, the J call TRBJ2-5; a possible D gene is TRBD2 (5 bases). Trimming took 0 bases from V and 4 from J, leaving 10 bases between them. The CDR3 covers 14 residues. The germline CDR1 and CDR2 sequences are SGHRS and YFSETQ. In DNA form, the CDR3 reads TGCGCCAGCAGCTTGGTACCGGGGTTAGAGACCCAGTACTTC. Encoded protein: CASSLVPGLETQYF.